This TCR beta chain comes out of a study of cytomegalovirus exposure and HLA in healthy donors. Losses at the gene ends were 5 bases for V and 1 base for J; bases not matched to a gene: 8. Germline CDR1 reads SGHAT; CDR2 reads FQNNGV. This CDR3 is built from 17 residues. The study ran its PCR with 60 Vbeta and 13 Jbeta primers. Assay: immunoSEQ multiplex PCR; the TCRdb copy retains only in-frame clones and omits some. This table has 150,000 to 200,000 clones, around 76% appearing once. The sequenced material came from PBMCs. This TCR derives from a woman in her 30s in good health and CMV-seropositive. The rearrangement joins TRBV11-2 to TRBJ2-3; 11 bases are shared with TRBD2. This chain's CDR3 is CASSPQVAGGGTDTQYF. The CDR3 coding sequence is TGTGCCAGCAGCCCCCAGGTAGCGGGGGGGGGCACAGATACGCAGTATTTT.